This record concerns one TCR beta chain sequence. This sample is drawn from a study of blood T cells in healthy people across ages. With each sample, at least 5.5 micrograms of total RNA were extracted. The second PCR ran about 6 to 12 cycles with a sample-barcoded 5' primer and J-beta primers. Each CDR3 protein is one row after TCRdb ran MiXCR on the 5' RACE reads. This sample has 1.5 million or so distinct CDR3 sequences, with 40% to 45% found just once. CDR3 length equals 15 residues. V shed 6 bases, J shed 4 bases, and the junction held 7 bases outside the gene matches. CDR1 WSHSY and CDR2 SAAADI come from the germline V gene.

This sequence originates from a woman under 30 in good health. The sample taken for sequencing was blood. This chain connects TRBV10-2 to TRBJ1-5; the match to TRBD1 covers 9 bases. The CDR3 region has the DNA TGCGCCAGCAGAGCGGACAGGGGTGGGAATCAGCCCCAGCATTTT. This translates into CASRADRGGNQPQHF.